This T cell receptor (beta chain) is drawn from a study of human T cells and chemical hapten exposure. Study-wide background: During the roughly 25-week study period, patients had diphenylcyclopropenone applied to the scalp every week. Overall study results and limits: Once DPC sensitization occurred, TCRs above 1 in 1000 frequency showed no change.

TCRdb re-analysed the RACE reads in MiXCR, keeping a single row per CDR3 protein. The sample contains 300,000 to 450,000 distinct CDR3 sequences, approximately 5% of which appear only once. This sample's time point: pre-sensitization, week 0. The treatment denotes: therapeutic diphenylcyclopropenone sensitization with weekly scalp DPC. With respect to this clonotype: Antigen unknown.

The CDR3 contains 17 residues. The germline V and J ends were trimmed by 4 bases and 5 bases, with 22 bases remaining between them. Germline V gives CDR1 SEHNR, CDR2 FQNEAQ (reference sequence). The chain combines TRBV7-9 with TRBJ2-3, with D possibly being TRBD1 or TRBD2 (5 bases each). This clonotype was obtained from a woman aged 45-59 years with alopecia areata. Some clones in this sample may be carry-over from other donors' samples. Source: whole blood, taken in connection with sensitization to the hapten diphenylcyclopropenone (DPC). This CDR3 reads CASSSTIGTGYEDTQYF. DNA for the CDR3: TGTGCCAGCAGCTCAACCATTGGGACCGGGTATGAAGATACGCAGTATTTT.